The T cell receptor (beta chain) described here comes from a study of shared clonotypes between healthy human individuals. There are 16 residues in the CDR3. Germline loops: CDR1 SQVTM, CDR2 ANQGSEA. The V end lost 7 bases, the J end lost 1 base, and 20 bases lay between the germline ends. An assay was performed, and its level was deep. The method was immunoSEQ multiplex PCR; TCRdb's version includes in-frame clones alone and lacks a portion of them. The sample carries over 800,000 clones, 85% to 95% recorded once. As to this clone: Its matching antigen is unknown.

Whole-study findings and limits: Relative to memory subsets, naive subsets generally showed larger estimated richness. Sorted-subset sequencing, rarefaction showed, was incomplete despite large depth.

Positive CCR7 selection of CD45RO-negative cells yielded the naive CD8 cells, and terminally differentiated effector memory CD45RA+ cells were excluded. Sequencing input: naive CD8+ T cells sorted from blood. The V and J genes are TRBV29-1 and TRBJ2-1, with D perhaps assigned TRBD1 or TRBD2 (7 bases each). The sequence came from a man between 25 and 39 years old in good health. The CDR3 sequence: CSASREGARSYNEQFF. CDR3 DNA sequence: TGCAGCGCCAGTAGGGAGGGGGCGAGGTCCTACAATGAGCAGTTCTTC.